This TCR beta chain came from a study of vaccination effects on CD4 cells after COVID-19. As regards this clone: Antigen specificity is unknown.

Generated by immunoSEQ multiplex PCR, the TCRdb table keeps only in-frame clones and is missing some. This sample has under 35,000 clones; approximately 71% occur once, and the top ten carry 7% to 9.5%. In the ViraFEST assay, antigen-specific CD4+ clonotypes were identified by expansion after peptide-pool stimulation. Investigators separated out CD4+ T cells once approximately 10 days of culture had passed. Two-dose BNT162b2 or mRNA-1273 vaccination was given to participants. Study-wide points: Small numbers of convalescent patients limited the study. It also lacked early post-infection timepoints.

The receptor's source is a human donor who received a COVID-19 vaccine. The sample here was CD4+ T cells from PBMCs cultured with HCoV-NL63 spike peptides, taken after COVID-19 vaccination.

CDR3 residues: CASSLTTDISYNEQFF. The CDR3 DNA reads TGTGCCAGCAGCTTAACGACCGACATTTCGTACAATGAGCAGTTCTTC. The chain combines TRBV11-3 with TRBJ2-1; D unresolved. Germline V lookup: CDR1 SGHNT, CDR2 YENEEA. The CDR3 contains 16 residues. V was pared by 2 bases and J by 4 bases, with 15 bases between. The entire variable domain, with the rest obtained from reference TRBV11-3 and TRBJ2-1, is as follows: EAGVVQSPRYKIIEKKQPVAFWCNPISGHNTLYWYLQNLGQGPELLIRYENEEAVDDSQLPKDRFSAERLKGVDSTLKIQPAELGDSAVYLCASSLTTDISYNEQFFGPGTRLTVL.